The 21 T cell receptor beta chains presented below share a single source sample, sequenced in a study of blood T cell repertoires in COVID-19. The repertoire was sequenced with immunoSEQ multiplex PCR; TCRdb's copy has only in-frame clones and lacks some. The top ten clones hold over 10% of a sample with approximately 140,000 clones, approximately 80% of them seen once. The specimen was peripheral blood. These receptors were obtained from a man aged 55 to 70 with active or convalescent COVID-19.

The chain couples TRBV5-1 to TRBJ1-1; TRBD1 agrees at 12 bases. The CDR3 is 16 amino acids. The germline gives CDR1 SGHRS, CDR2 YFSETQ. The V segment lost 0 bases and the J segment 8 bases; nucleotides outside the gene matches: 8. The CDR3 here is CASSLGRDRGLKEAFF. CDR3 DNA: TGCGCCAGCAGCTTGGGTAGGGACAGGGGGCTCAAGGAAGCTTTCTTT.

The chain recombines TRBV6-5 with TRBJ1-2, with a possible D match to TRBD1 (6 bases). Looked up from germline, CDR1 is MNHEY and CDR2 is SVGAGI. CDR3 length: 13 amino acids. V lost 6 bases, J lost 2 bases, and 10 bases lay in between. The CDR3 is CASRSGENYGYTF. CDR3 nucleotide sequence: TGTGCCAGCAGATCAGGGGAAAACTATGGCTACACCTTC.

The chain has TRBV9 and TRBJ2-1; TRBD2 is a possible D gene (7 bases). V lost 3 bases and J lost 3, with 22 bases in between. CDR3 length: 18 residues. Germline V gene sequence: CDR1 SGDLS, CDR2 YYNGEE. The CDR3 DNA is TGTGCCAGCAGCGCGAGGGGGGAGGGCCTGGGGATCTACAATGAGCAGTTCTTC. Protein sequence: CASSARGEGLGIYNEQFF.

The gene calls are TRBV15 and TRBJ2-5; tentative D call: TRBD2 (6 bases). The CDR3 length is 14 residues. Trimming left V 4 bases short and J 5 bases short, with 14 bases between. Germline values: CDR1 LNHNV, CDR2 YYDKDF (reference sequence). For the CDR3, the DNA is TGTGCCACCAGCAACCTGAGGAGGGTCGAGACCCAGTACTTC. Its protein product is CATSNLRRVETQYF.

The J gene is TRBJ2-7, the V gene TRBV28; 7 nucleotides match TRBD2. Trimming removed 8 bases from V and 4 bases from J; junction bases left unmatched: 14. This CDR3 is 15 amino acids long. Germline CDR1 MDHEN, CDR2 SYDVKM. The CDR3 protein is CASEGRREIKYEQYF. CDR3 bases: TGTGCCAGCGAAGGACGGCGGGAGATAAAGTACGAGCAGTACTTC.

The chain employs TRBV19 and TRBJ1-1; D call uncertain. The CDR3 spans 11 residues. Germline values: CDR1 LNHDA, CDR2 SQIVND (reference sequence). With 10 bases removed from V and 5 bases from J, the gap between germline ends came to 11 bases. The CDR3 is CATRRVTEAFF. The CDR3 DNA is TGTGCCACCAGGCGGGTGACTGAAGCTTTCTTT.

The table lists this clone with many counts. This chain uses TRBV4-2 with TRBJ2-5, with a weak D call TRBD1 (7 bases). Germline lookup yields CDR1 LGHNA and CDR2 YNFKEQ. This CDR3 has 14 amino acids. V lost 2 bases and J 4 bases, leaving 11 bases between the germline ends. The CDR3 protein is CASSQRQGGETQYF. CDR3 nucleotide sequence: TGTGCCAGCAGCCAAAGACAGGGAGGAGAGACCCAGTACTTC.

This clone was detected only once. V is TRBV14 and J is TRBJ2-7, with D perhaps TRBD1 (6 bases). Trimming removed 3 bases at V and 4 bases at J, with 10 bases between. CDR1 SGHDN and CDR2 FVKESK come from the germline V gene. The CDR3 has 13 residues. DNA of the CDR3: TGTGCCAGCAGCCACAGGGGCGCGTACGAGCAGTACTTC. Its translation: CASSHRGAYEQYF.

The chain recombines TRBV15 with TRBJ2-6; 8 bases line up with TRBD1. After removal of 8 bases from V and 0 bases from J, the junction contained 9 bases not matched to a gene. In germline, CDR1 is LNHNV, CDR2 YYDKDF (reference sequence). The CDR3 sequence is 17 residues long. CDR3 nucleotide sequence: TGTGCCACCCAGACAGGGGAGCGAAGCTCTGGGGCCAACGTCCTGACTTTC. Protein: CATQTGERSSGANVLTF.

In its sample, this clone was seen many times. The J gene is TRBJ2-3, the V gene TRBV5-1, with a possible D match to TRBD2 (6 bases). Germline V gene lookup returns CDR1 SGHRS and CDR2 YFSETQ. Deletions cut 0 bases from V and 2 bases from J, with 13 bases between. This CDR3 has 16 amino acids. The CDR3 loop reads CASSLAGPGDTDTQYF. Written as DNA, the CDR3 is TGCGCCAGCAGCTTGGCCGGCCCGGGGGACACAGATACGCAGTATTTT.

The V call is TRBV14, the J call TRBJ2-7, with 7 positions matching TRBD2. CDR1 is SGHDN and CDR2 is FVKESK in the germline V gene. This CDR3 contains 14 residues. The junction had 6 bases not matched to a gene; V was cut back by 1 base and J by 6 bases. The CDR3 is CASSQVRGRGEQYF. CDR3 bases: TGTGCCAGCAGCCAAGTTCGTGGGAGGGGCGAGCAGTACTTC.

V and J are TRBV5-1 and TRBJ1-2; 7 nucleotides line up with TRBD1. The V gene's germline CDR1 is SGHRS and CDR2 YFSETQ. The CDR3 has 16 residues. V lost 5 bases, J lost 4 bases, and 14 bases stayed unmatched. The CDR3 region is CASSLRRDRDFYGYTF. Here the CDR3 DNA reads TGCGCCAGCAGTCTGAGGCGGGACAGAGACTTCTATGGCTACACCTTC.

Many counts were recorded for this clone. The V call is TRBV5-8, the J call TRBJ2-1; TRBD1 aligns across 8 bases. The V segment lost 7 bases and the J segment 7 bases; nucleotides outside the gene matches: 10. The germline CDR1 and CDR2 sequences are SGHTS and YDEGEE. The CDR3 is 14 residues long. The chain's CDR3 is CASGTGTGWNEQFF. CDR3 DNA sequence: TGTGCCAGCGGGACCGGGACAGGTTGGAATGAGCAGTTCTTC.

The rearrangement links TRBV3-1 (or the pseudogene TRBV3-2) to TRBJ2-7; D is uncertain. The CDR3 is 16 amino acids. V lost 0 bases to trimming and J lost 7 bases, with 19 bases between them. CDR1 is LGHDT, CDR2 YNNKEL, per germline (reference sequence). Here the CDR3 DNA reads TGTGCCAGCAGCCAAGAATGGAGATCACCAGAAAGGGAGCAGTACTTC. The encoded protein is CASSQEWRSPEREQYF.

The chain recombines TRBV10-1 with TRBJ2-7; D unresolved. The V and J ends lost 5 bases and 0 bases respectively, with 8 bases between them. This CDR3 has 13 amino acids. Looked up from germline, CDR1 is WNHNN and CDR2 is SYGVQD (reference sequence). CDR3 protein: CASSTRSSYEQYF. The CDR3 DNA reads as TGCGCCAGCAGTACGAGGAGCTCCTACGAGCAGTACTTC.

V usage is TRBV27 and J usage is TRBJ1-2, with D perhaps TRBD1 (5 bases). CDR1 MNHEY and CDR2 SMNVEV come from the germline V gene (reference sequence). There are 15 residues in the CDR3. The V and J ends lost 0 bases and 2 bases respectively, with 10 bases between them. The CDR3 reads CASSLSRGGNYGYTF. In DNA, the CDR3 is TGTGCCAGCAGTTTATCCCGGGGGGGGAACTATGGCTACACCTTC.

The sample holds one count of this clone. This chain connects TRBV28 to TRBJ2-7, with 9 bases identical to TRBD1. There are 14 residues in the CDR3. Germline CDR1 is MDHEN and CDR2 is SYDVKM. The J segment lost 3 bases and the V segment lost 4 bases, leaving 4 bases of the junction unmatched. CDR3 residues: CASSSPGQGYEQYF. The CDR3 region has the DNA TGTGCCAGCAGTTCTCCGGGACAGGGCTACGAGCAGTACTTC. The full variable domain, its missing parts supplied by reference TRBV28 and TRBJ2-7, is DVKVTQSSRYLVKRTGEKVFLECVQDMDHENMFWYRQDPGLGLRLIYFSYDVKMKEKGDIPEGYSVSREKKERFSLILESASTNQTSMYLCASSSPGQGYEQYFGPGTRLTVT.

The chain links TRBV7-2 to TRBJ1-2; the match to TRBD1 covers 10 bases. V shed 1 base, J shed 4 bases, and the junction held 3 bases outside the gene matches. Germline V gives CDR1 SGHTA, CDR2 FQGNSA. This CDR3 region has 15 residues. The CDR3 coding sequence is TGTGCCAGCAGCTTAGGGGGGACAGGGGCCTATGGCTACACCTTC. Its protein is CASSLGGTGAYGYTF. Based on the CDR3 plus reference TRBV7-2 and TRBJ1-2, the full variable domain is GAGVSQSPSNKVTEKGKDVELRCDPISGHTALYWYRQSLGQGLEFLIYFQGNSAPDKSGLPSDRFSAERTGGSVSTLTIQRTQQEDSAVYLCASSLGGTGAYGYTFGSGTRLTVV.

This chain uses TRBV7-9 with TRBJ1-4; tentatively, D is TRBD1 (5 bases). The germline V gene encodes CDR1 SEHNR and CDR2 FQNEAQ (reference sequence). The CDR3 covers 17 residues. V was clipped by 4 bases and J by 4 bases, with 19 bases between them. CDR3 region: CASSYQGGGDLNEKLFF. CDR3 sequence (DNA): TGTGCCAGCAGCTATCAAGGCGGGGGGGACCTTAATGAAAAACTGTTTTTT.

The genes are TRBV12-3 or TRBV12-4 and TRBJ1-2, with D perhaps matching TRBD1 (5 bases). Trimming took 3 bases from V and 7 from J, leaving 9 bases between them. This CDR3 has 12 amino acids. The DNA for the CDR3 is TGTGCCAGCAGTTTTCAGGGCGGTGGCTACACCTTC. It is translated as CASSFQGGGYTF.

The V call is TRBV19, the J call TRBJ1-5; 7 bases line up with TRBD1. From germline, CDR1 is LNHDA and CDR2 SQIVND (reference sequence). V was clipped by 1 base and J by 1 base; unmatched bases: 1. This CDR3 contains 15 residues. CDR3 nucleotides: TGTGCCAGTAGTATAGGGGGACAGAGCAATCAGCCCCAGCATTTT. Encoded protein: CASSIGGQSNQPQHF. Full variable domain (remainder filled in from reference TRBV19 and TRBJ1-5): DGGITQSPKYLFRKEGQNVTLSCEQNLNHDAMYWYRQDPGQGLRLIYYSQIVNDFQKGDIAEGYSVSREKKESFPLTVTSAQKNPTAFYLCASSIGGQSNQPQHFGDGTRLSIL.